The clone carrying this T cell receptor beta chain was seen many times. Its antigen is not identified. These data come from a study of T-cell reconstitution after alpha-beta-depleted transplantation in children. Preparing the TCRbeta library involved the use of unique molecular identifiers. TCRdb independently ran MiXCR on the PCR reads; one entry per CDR3 protein. The table shows 580,000 or so distinct CDR3 sequences, with about 21% occurring only once. Study findings and constraints: At around two months after transplant, the alpha-beta T cells were reportedly derived from several hundred expanded clones that came from non-depleted graft cells. Newly produced T cells mostly provided counts and TCRbeta diversity after one year, as hyperexpanded clones declined. Surviving recipient T cells and thymic progenitors underlay high day-60 TCRbeta diversity in some patients.

CDR1 is SGHKS and CDR2 is YYEKEE in the germline V gene (reference sequence). Trimming left V 7 bases short and J 3 bases short, with 20 bases between. The CDR3 has 16 residues. The receptor's source is a boy younger than two who had a stem cell transplant for acute myeloid leukemia, so the T cells may come from the graft donor. The chain combines TRBV5-5 with TRBJ2-1; the D gene is possibly TRBD2 (6 bases). The sequencing used PBMCs, mostly from graft donor cells, collected 360 days after TCRalphabeta/CD19-depleted stem cell transplant. The CDR3 DNA is TGTGCCAGCGGAATGCCGGAGGGGATCTTCTACAATGAGCAGTTCTTC. Protein product: CASGMPEGIFYNEQFF.